These 21 T cell receptor beta chains were sequenced from one sample in a study of blood T cells in healthy people across ages. Next came a second PCR, run for about 7 to 11 cycles, which used a sample-barcoded 5' primer along with a J-beta primer mix. TCRdb re-called the 5' RACE reads through MiXCR, storing one row per CDR3 protein. The table lists around 1.5 million distinct CDR3 sequences, approximately 38% of them singletons. Sequencing used blood. These receptors came from a woman aged 18-29 years in good health.

The V gene is TRBV24-1, the J gene TRBJ2-1; TRBD2 aligns across 8 bases. Unmatched junction bases numbered 6, after V lost 4 bases and J lost 14 bases. The V gene's germline CDR1 is KGHDR and CDR2 SFDVKD. The CDR3 is 12 amino acids. The CDR3 loop reads CATSDLSGEEFF. Here the CDR3 DNA reads TGTGCCACCAGTGACCTTAGCGGGGAGGAGTTCTTC.

There are a few counts of this clonotype. The rearrangement uses TRBV27 and TRBJ2-3; D may be TRBD2 (7 bases). Germline CDR1 and CDR2: MNHEY and SMNVEV (reference sequence). The CDR3 loop spans 15 amino acids. Trimming left V 7 bases short and J 3 bases short, with 17 bases between. The CDR3 spells CASKTQGRGTDTQYF. In nucleotides, the CDR3 is TGTGCCAGCAAAACTCAGGGGAGGGGGACAGATACGCAGTATTTT.

The chain couples TRBV7-7 to TRBJ2-1, with 8 positions matching TRBD1. Germline V gene data show CDR1 as SSHAT and CDR2 as FNYEAQ (reference sequence). V dropped 5 bases and J dropped 4; count of bases not matched to a gene: 13. This CDR3 is built from 17 residues. The CDR3 DNA follows: TGTGCCAGCAGCCCCATCCCGGACAGGGAAAATTACAATGAGCAGTTCTTC. It translates to CASSPIPDRENYNEQFF.

The V call is TRBV12-3 or TRBV12-4, the J call TRBJ1-1; TRBD1 is a possible D gene (6 bases). CDR3 length equals 13 residues. The ends were cut back, 2 bases at V and 6 bases at J, with 10 bases in the middle. The CDR3 nucleotides are TGTGCCAGCAGTTTAACGGACAGCGCTGAAGCTTTCTTT. The encoded protein is CASSLTDSAEAFF.

This clonotype was recorded a few times. The rearrangement uses TRBV7-3 and TRBJ1-2, with 9 bases identical to TRBD1. CDR1 and CDR2 (germline): SGHTA, FQGTGA. Unmatched junction bases numbered 7, after V lost 5 bases and J lost 6 bases. The CDR3 has 14 residues. In DNA form, the CDR3 reads TGTGCCAGCAGCGTCAACCGGGACAGGGATGGCTACACCTTC. Its protein product is CASSVNRDRDGYTF.

This chain uses TRBV2 with TRBJ1-6; TRBD1 is a possible D gene (5 bases). CDR1 and CDR2 from the germline V gene are SNHLY and FYNNEI. The V end was cut by 4 bases, the J end by 5 bases, with 9 bases between. The CDR3 is 14 residues long. The CDR3 region is CASSGSRDNSPLHF. The DNA for the CDR3 is TGTGCCAGCAGTGGGAGCAGGGATAATTCACCCCTCCACTTT. Complete variable domain (other parts from reference TRBV2 and TRBJ1-6): EPEVTQTPSHQVTQMGQEVILRCVPISNHLYFYWYRQILGQKVEFLVSFYNNEISEKSEIFDDQFSVERPDGSNFTLKIRSTKLEDSAMYFCASSGSRDNSPLHFGNGTRLTVT.

This clonotype was detected a few times. V usage is TRBV12-3 or TRBV12-4 and J usage is TRBJ2-7; 13 bases align to TRBD2. After removal of 6 bases from V and 5 bases from J, the junction contained 7 bases not matched to a gene. The CDR3 contains 15 residues. The CDR3 DNA reads as TGTGCCAGCAGCCTCTGGACTAGCGGGAGCCACGAGCAGTACTTC. This sequence encodes CASSLWTSGSHEQYF.

This chain joins TRBV3-1 and TRBJ2-5; 12 bases are shared with TRBD2. The V segment lost 0 bases and the J segment 4 bases; nucleotides outside the gene matches: 6. CDR1 is LGHDT, CDR2 YNNKEL, per germline (reference sequence). The CDR3 totals 17 residues. The CDR3 DNA reads TGTGCCAGCAGCCAAGAAGGAGCTAGCGGGGGGGGAGAGACCCAGTACTTC. This codes for CASSQEGASGGGETQYF.

A single count supports this clonotype. V and J are TRBV6-6 and TRBJ1-2; TRBD1 aligns across 10 bases. Germline CDR1 and CDR2: MNHNY and SVGAGI (reference sequence). Trimming cost V 4 bases and J 4 bases; bases outside gene matches: 12. The CDR3 sequence is 17 residues long. The CDR3 DNA sequence: TGTGCCAGCAGTTCGGGACAGGGGCCTAACCAGGGCTATGGCTACACCTTC. Encoded protein: CASSSGQGPNQGYGYTF.

This chain uses TRBV12-3 or TRBV12-4 with TRBJ1-3; 7 nucleotides line up with TRBD1. The CDR3 extends over 15 amino acids. The V gene end was trimmed by 4 bases and the J gene end by 0 bases; junction bases not matched to a gene: 3. CDR3 residues: CASSWTGSSGNTIYF. CDR3 DNA sequence: TGTGCCAGCAGTTGGACAGGCAGCTCTGGAAACACCATATATTTT.

V gene TRBV14 combines with J gene TRBJ2-5; tentative D call: TRBD2 (6 bases). Germline loops: CDR1 SGHDN, CDR2 FVKESK. The CDR3 consists of 18 residues. The V end lost 1 base, the J end lost 5 bases, and 23 bases lay between the germline ends. CDR3 region: CASSQALSWTGGGETQYF. CDR3 nucleotide sequence: TGTGCCAGCAGCCAAGCTCTGTCGTGGACCGGGGGAGGCGAGACCCAGTACTTC. The complete variable domain, with remaining parts taken from reference TRBV14 and TRBJ2-5, reads EAGVTQFPSHSVIEKGQTVTLRCDPISGHDNLYWYRRVMGKEIKFLLHFVKESKQDESGMPNNRFLAERTGGTYSTLKVQPAELEDSGVYFCASSQALSWTGGGETQYFGPGTRLLVL.

This rearrangement joins TRBV15 to TRBJ2-3, with D unclear. CDR1 is LNHNV and CDR2 is YYDKDF in the germline V gene (reference sequence). The CDR3 sequence is 14 residues long. With 3 bases removed from V and 0 bases from J, the gap between germline ends came to 7 bases. The CDR3 bases are TGTGCCACCAGCAGCCTTGGGAGCACAGATACGCAGTATTTT. It translates to CATSSLGSTDTQYF. The complete variable domain, with remaining parts taken from reference TRBV15 and TRBJ2-3, reads DAMVIQNPRYQVTQFGKPVTLSCSQTLNHNVMYWYQQKSSQAPKLLFHYYDKDFNNEADTPDNFQSRRPNTSFCFLDIRSPGLGDTAMYLCATSSLGSTDTQYFGPGTRLTVL.

This clonotype was counted only a few times. CDR3 in amino acids: CSVYNRESPYEQYF. The CDR3 DNA reads TGCAGCGTGTACAACCGGGAGAGCCCCTACGAGCAGTACTTC. The V call is TRBV29-1, the J call TRBJ2-7, with TRBD2 as a possible D gene (6 bases). The CDR3 contains 14 residues. V lost 6 bases to trimming and J lost 2 bases, with 17 bases between them. Per germline, CDR1 SQVTM and CDR2 ANQGSEA.

This rearrangement joins TRBV15 to TRBJ2-3; tentative D call: TRBD2 (6 bases). This CDR3 spans 14 amino acids. Germline V gives CDR1 LNHNV, CDR2 YYDKDF (reference sequence). With 0 bases removed from V and 5 bases from J, the gap between germline ends came to 9 bases. The CDR3 spells CATSRDQGGDTQYF. The CDR3 DNA sequence: TGTGCCACCAGCAGAGATCAGGGAGGAGATACGCAGTATTTT.

The sample holds many counts of this clonotype. One end of the junction does not line up with germline, which may come from a read error. V usage is TRBV5-1 and J usage is TRBJ2-5, with a possible D match to TRBD2 (5 bases). CDR1 is SGHRS, CDR2 YFSETQ, per germline. The CDR3 has 13 residues. CDR3 loop: CASSPGNQETQYF. The CDR3 DNA sequence: TGTGCCAGCAGCCCGGGGAACCAAGAGACCCAGTACTTC.

The chain has TRBV12-3 or TRBV12-4 and TRBJ2-4; 7 nucleotides line up with TRBD1. V gave up 7 bases and J gave up 0 bases; unmatched junction bases: 3. The CDR3 is made up of 14 amino acids. CDR3 in amino acids: CASNDRVAKNIQYF. The CDR3, as DNA: TGTGCCAGCAATGACAGGGTAGCCAAAAACATTCAGTACTTC.

The chain couples TRBV12-3 or TRBV12-4 to TRBJ2-7; D gene uncertain. CDR3 length: 12 amino acids. V gave up 11 bases and J gave up 3 bases, with 14 bases separating them. CDR3 coding DNA: TGTGCCCTCCGGCCGGTATACTACGAGCAGTACTTC. Residues: CALRPVYYEQYF.

The chain joins TRBV20-1 to TRBJ2-1; 7 positions agree with TRBD1. The CDR3 spans 12 residues. The germline V gene has CDR1 DFQATT and CDR2 SNEGSKA (reference sequence). The J segment lost 2 bases and the V segment lost 6 bases, leaving 1 base of the junction unmatched. The CDR3 bases are TGCAGTGCCGACAGGGCCTACAATGAGCAGTTCTTC. Translated: CSADRAYNEQFF.

This clonotype turned up a few times. V is TRBV10-3 and J is TRBJ2-7; a possible D gene is TRBD2 (6 bases). CDR1 and CDR2 from the germline V gene are ENHRY and SYGVKD. The CDR3 covers 15 residues. The V end lost 0 bases, the J end lost 6 bases, and 15 bases lay between the germline ends. The CDR3 nucleotides read TGTGCCATCAGTGAGTCGTTGGGAGACGGGGGCGAGCAGTACTTC. Protein sequence: CAISESLGDGGEQYF.

V is TRBV7-9 and J is TRBJ2-3; TRBD2 matches 7 bases. The CDR3 extends over 15 amino acids. J lost 4 bases, V lost 4 bases, and 8 bases had no gene match. The germline CDR1 and CDR2 sequences are SEHNR and FQNEAQ (reference sequence). Here the CDR3 reads CASSSGGFGADTQYF. The CDR3 DNA is TGTGCCAGCAGCTCCGGGGGGTTTGGCGCAGATACGCAGTATTTT.

This chain uses TRBV11-2 with TRBJ2-7; possibly TRBD1 or TRBD2 for D (6 bases each). Trimming shortened V by 5 bases and J by 2 bases, and 16 bases separated the two germline ends. The CDR3 is made up of 15 amino acids. CDR1 is SGHAT and CDR2 is FQNNGV in the germline V gene. The CDR3, as DNA: TGTGCCAGCAGCGGAGTGGAGGGGGGCACCTACGAGCAGTACTTC. Translating gives CASSGVEGGTYEQYF.